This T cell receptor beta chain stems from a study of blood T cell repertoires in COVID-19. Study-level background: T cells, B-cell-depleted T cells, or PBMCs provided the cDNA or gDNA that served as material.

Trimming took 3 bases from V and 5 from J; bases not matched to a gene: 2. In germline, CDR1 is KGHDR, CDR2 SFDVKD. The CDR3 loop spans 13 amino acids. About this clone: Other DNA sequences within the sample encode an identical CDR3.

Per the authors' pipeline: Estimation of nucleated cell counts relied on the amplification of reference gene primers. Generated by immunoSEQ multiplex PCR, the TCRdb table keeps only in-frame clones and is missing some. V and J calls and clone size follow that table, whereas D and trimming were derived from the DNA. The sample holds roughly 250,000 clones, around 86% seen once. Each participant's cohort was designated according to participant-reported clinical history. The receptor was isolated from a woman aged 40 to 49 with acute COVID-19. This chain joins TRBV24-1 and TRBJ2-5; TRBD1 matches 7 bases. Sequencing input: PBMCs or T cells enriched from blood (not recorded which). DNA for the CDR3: TGTGCCACCAGTGATAGGGGGCGGGAGACCCAGTACTTC. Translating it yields CATSDRGRETQYF.